This paragraph reports one T cell receptor (beta chain). Its specific antigen is unknown. It has no much larger one-base neighbor in the sample; base qualities were not kept. This entry belongs to a study of blood T cell repertoires in COVID-19 (dated by TCRdb to about 2020). Context from the whole study: Samples from collaborators originated in the United States, Italy and Spain and spanned both the acute and convalescent phases of COVID-19. The material from the prospective study consisted of cDNA or gDNA derived from T cells, B-cell-depleted T cells, or PBMCs. Deeply sampled blood TCRbeta repertoires from subjects exposed to, actively infected with, or recovered from COVID-19 were included in the dataset. The repertoires were released in a freely available public database intended as a resource for research on the immune response to SARS-CoV-2. The samples were drawn from the first 160 participants of the ongoing ImmuneRACE study and from 1,254 subjects provided by 6 global collaborators. The sample metadata nearly always contained a de-identified subject ID, COVID-19 status, age in years and sex. Where HLA class I and class II types were available, the types were taken from metadata supplied by the sample provider, not from assay-based typing.

The immunoSEQ Assay, a bias-controlled multiplex PCR, was used to amplify TCRbeta CDR3 regions from genomic DNA. On the authors' methods: Within the assay, amplification of reference gene primers was used to estimate how many nucleated cells each sample contained. To quantify the absolute abundance of each unique TCRbeta CDR3 rearrangement, sequence reads were collapsed and filtered. Productive Simpson clonality was computed per sample as the square root of Simpson's diversity index over productive rearrangements. TCRdb carries this immuneACCESS record with in-frame sequences only. Its versions omit some clonotypes, under half of them owing to an unresolved V gene in the studies checked, with the rest unexplained. D and trimming come from the DNA, and the V and J calls and clone size come from that table. In all, the sample holds 120,000 or so clones, and 70% to 85% of those were seen once. The ten largest clones add up to 4% to 5.5% of the sample.

Collaborating institutions collected whole blood in K2EDTA tubes following their own protocols. For TCRbeta analysis, collaborators shipped samples in one of three forms: frozen whole blood, isolated PBMCs, or DNA extracted from either of those sample types. Deletion took 0 bases off V and 1 base off J, with a span of 11 bases between the germline ends. CDR1 and CDR2 are drawn from the germline V gene: MNHEY, SVGAGI. The CDR3 contains 16 residues, cysteine and phenylalanine counted. CDR3 DNA only is kept here, 48 bases in frame from base 1. Study-level results and caveats: How much clinical and demographic metadata was included differed by source and by participant, and the metadata was provided uncurated.

The rearranged segments are TRBV6-5 and TRBJ2-3; the D gene is perhaps TRBD2, from 5 matching bases. The sequence came from a woman in her sixties or seventies with acute or convalescent COVID-19. Input material: peripheral blood. The DNA sequence follows: TGTGCCAGCAGTTACTCATCTAGCATGCGCACAGATACGCAGTATTTT. Translated, this is CASSYSSSMRTDTQYF.